This T cell receptor beta chain was documented in a study of T cell responses to AZD1222 COVID-19 vaccine. Study results and caveats: Elevations in Spike-specific TCR breadth and depth followed administration of two AZD1222 doses.

TCRdb's copy holds only in-frame clones and misses some; the assay was immunoSEQ multiplex PCR. The sample holds 100,000 to 150,000 clones, 90% seen once. Trimming pared 3 bases from V and 6 bases from J, leaving 16 bases between. The CDR3 sequence is 15 residues long. The germline V gene has CDR1 MDHEN and CDR2 SYDVKM. With regard to this clone: Its antigen remains unknown.

The sequence came from an adult in good health. The chain links TRBV28 to TRBJ2-3; D might be TRBD1 or TRBD2, each matching 5 bases. The input for sequencing was peripheral blood, taken on day 0 of AZD1222 vaccination. The CDR3 loop reads CASSFSGGNWDTQYF. The DNA for the CDR3 is TGTGCCAGCAGTTTCTCTGGGGGAAATTGGGATACGCAGTATTTT.